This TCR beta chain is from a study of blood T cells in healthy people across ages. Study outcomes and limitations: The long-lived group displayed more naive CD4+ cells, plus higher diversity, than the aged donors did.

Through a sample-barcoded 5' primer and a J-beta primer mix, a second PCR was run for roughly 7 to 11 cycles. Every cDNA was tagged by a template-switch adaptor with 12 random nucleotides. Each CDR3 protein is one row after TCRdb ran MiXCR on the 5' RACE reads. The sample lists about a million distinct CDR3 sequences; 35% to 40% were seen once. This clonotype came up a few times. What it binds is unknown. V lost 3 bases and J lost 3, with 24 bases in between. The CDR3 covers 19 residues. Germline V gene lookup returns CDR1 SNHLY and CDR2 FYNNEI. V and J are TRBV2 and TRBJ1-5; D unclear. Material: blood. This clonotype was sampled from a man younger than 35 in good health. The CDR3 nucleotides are TGTGCCAGCAGTGAGGTAGCGGAGGAGAATGTGGGCTACAATCAGCCCCAGCATTTT. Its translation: CASSEVAEENVGYNQPQHF.